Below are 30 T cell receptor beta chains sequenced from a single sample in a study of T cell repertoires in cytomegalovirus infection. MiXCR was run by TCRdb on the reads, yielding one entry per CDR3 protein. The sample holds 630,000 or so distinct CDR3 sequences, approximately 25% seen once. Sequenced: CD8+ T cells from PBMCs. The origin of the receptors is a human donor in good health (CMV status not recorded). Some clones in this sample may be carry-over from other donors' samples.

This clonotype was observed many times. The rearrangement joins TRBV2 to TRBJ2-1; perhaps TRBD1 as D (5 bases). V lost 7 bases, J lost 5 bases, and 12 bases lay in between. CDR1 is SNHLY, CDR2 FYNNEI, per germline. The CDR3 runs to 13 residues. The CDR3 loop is CASTREDNNEQFF. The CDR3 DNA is TGTGCCAGCACCAGGGAAGACAACAATGAGCAGTTCTTC. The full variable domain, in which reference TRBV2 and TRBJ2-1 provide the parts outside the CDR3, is EPEVTQTPSHQVTQMGQEVILRCVPISNHLYFYWYRQILGQKVEFLVSFYNNEISEKSEIFDDQFSVERPDGSNFTLKIRSTKLEDSAMYFCASTREDNNEQFFGPGTRLTVL.

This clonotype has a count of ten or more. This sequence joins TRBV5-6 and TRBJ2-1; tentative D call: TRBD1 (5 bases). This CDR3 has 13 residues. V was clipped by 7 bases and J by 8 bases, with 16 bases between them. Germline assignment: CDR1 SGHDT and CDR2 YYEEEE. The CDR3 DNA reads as TGTGCCAGCTATTGGGGCAGGGCCGATGAGCAGTTCTTC. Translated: CASYWGRADEQFF. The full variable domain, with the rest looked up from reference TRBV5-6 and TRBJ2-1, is DAGVTQSPTHLIKTRGQQVTLRCSPKSGHDTVSWYQQALGQGPQFIFQYYEEEERQRGNFPDRFSGHQFPNYSSELNVNALLLGDSALYLCASYWGRADEQFFGPGTRLTVL.

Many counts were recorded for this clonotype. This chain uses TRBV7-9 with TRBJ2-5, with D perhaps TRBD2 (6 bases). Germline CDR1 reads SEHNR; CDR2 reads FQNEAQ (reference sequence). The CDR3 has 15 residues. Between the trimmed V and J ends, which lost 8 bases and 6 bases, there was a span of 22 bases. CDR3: CASDDASTSRKTQYF. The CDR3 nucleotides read TGTGCCAGCGATGATGCAAGCACTAGCCGGAAGACCCAGTACTTC.

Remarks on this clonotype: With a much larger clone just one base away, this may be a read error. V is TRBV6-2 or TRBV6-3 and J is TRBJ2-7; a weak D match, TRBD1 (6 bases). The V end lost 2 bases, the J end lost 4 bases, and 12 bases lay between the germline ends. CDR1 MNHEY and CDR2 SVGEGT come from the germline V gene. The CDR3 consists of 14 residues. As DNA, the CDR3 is TGTGCCAGCAGTTACACCGGGACATGGTACGAGCAGTACGTC. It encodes CASSYTGTWYEQYV.

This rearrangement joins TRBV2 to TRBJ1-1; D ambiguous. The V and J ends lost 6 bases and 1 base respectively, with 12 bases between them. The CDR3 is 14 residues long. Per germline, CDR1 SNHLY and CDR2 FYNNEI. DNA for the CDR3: TGTGCCAGCAGGGGGAAGGAAAGGAACACTGAAGCTTTCTTT. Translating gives CASRGKERNTEAFF. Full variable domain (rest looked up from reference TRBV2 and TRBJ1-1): EPEVTQTPSHQVTQMGQEVILRCVPISNHLYFYWYRQILGQKVEFLVSFYNNEISEKSEIFDDQFSVERPDGSNFTLKIRSTKLEDSAMYFCASRGKERNTEAFFGQGTRLTVV.

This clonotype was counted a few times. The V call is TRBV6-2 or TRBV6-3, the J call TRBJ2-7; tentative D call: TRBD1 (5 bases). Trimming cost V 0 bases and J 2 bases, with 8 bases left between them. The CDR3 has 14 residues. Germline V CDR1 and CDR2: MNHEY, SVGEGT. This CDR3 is CASSYSMDTYEQYV. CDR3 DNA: TGTGCCAGCAGTTACTCGATGGACACCTACGAGCAGTACGTC.

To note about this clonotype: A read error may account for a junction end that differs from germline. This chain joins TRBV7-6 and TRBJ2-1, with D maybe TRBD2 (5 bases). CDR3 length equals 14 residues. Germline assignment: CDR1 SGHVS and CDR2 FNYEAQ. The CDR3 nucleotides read TGTGCTAGCAGCTTAGTGGCCGGGGACAATGAGCAGTTCTTC. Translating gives CASSLVAGDNEQFF.

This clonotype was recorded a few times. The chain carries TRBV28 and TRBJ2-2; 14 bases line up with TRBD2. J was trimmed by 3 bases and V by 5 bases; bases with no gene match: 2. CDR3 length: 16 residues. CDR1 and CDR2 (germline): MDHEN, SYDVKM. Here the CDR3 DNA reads TGTGCCAGCAGTCCGGGACTAGCGGGGGACACCGGGGAGCTGTTTTTT. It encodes CASSPGLAGDTGELFF. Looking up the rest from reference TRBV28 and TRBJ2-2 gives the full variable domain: DVKVTQSSRYLVKRTGEKVFLECVQDMDHENMFWYRQDPGLGLRLIYFSYDVKMKEKGDIPEGYSVSREKKERFSLILESASTNQTSMYLCASSPGLAGDTGELFFGEGSRLTVL.

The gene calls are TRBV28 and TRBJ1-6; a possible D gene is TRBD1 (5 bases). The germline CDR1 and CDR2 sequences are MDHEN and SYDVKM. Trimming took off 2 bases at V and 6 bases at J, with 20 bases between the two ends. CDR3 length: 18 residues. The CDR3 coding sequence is TGTGCCAGCAGTTTACCTGCAGGGAAAGGACGCAGTAATTCACCCCTCCACTTT. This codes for CASSLPAGKGRSNSPLHF.

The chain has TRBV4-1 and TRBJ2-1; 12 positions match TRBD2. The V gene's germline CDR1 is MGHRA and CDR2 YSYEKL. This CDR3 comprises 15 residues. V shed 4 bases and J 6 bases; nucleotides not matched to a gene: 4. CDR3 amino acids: CASSRLAGEGNEQFF. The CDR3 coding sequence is TGCGCCAGCAGCCGACTAGCGGGGGAAGGCAATGAGCAGTTCTTC.

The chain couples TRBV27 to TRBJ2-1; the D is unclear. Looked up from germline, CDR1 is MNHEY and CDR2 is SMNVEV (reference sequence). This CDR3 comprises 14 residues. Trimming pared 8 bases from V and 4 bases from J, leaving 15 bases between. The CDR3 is CASGPGNVYNEQFF. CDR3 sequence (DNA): TGTGCCAGCGGCCCAGGAAATGTTTACAATGAGCAGTTCTTC.

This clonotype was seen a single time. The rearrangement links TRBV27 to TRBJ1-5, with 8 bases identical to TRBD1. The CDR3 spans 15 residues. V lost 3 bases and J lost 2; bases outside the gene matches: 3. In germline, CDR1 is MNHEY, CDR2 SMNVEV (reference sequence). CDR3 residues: CASSLQGAGNQPQHF. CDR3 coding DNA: TGTGCCAGCAGTTTGCAGGGGGCTGGCAATCAGCCCCAGCATTTT.

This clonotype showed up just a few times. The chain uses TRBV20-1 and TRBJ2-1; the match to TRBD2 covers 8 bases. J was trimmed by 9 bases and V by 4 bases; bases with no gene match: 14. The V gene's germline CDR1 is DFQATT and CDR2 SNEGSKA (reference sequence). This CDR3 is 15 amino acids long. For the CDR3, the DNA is TGCAGTGCTAAAACCCCTCGCGGGGGGCTCGGTGAGCAGTTCTTC. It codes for CSAKTPRGGLGEQFF.

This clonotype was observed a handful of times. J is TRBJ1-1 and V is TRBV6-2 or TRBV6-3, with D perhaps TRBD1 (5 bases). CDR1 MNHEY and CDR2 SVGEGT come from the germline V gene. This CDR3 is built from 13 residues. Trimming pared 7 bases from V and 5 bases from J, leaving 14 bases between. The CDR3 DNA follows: TGTGCCAGCAAAGTACCTGGGGGGACTGAAGCTTTCTTT. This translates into CASKVPGGTEAFF.

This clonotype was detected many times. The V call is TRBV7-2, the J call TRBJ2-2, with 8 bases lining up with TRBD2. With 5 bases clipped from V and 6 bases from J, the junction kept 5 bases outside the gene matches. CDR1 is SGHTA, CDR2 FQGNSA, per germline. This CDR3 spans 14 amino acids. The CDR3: CASSPWTSSGELFF. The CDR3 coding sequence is TGTGCCAGCAGCCCTTGGACTAGCTCCGGGGAGCTGTTTTTT.

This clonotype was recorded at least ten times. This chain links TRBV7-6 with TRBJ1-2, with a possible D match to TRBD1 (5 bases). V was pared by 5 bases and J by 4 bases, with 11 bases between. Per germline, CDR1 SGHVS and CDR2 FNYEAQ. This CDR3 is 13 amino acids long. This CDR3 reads CASSPGGTYGYTF. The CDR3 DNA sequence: TGTGCCAGCAGCCCCGGGGGTACCTATGGCTACACCTTC.

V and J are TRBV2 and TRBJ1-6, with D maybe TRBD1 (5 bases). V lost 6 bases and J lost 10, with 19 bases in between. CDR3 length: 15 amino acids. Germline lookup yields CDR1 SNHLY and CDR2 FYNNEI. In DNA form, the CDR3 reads TGTGCCAGCAGGGATCCCCGGGGTGGGGGATCACCCCTCCACTTT. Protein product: CASRDPRGGGSPLHF.

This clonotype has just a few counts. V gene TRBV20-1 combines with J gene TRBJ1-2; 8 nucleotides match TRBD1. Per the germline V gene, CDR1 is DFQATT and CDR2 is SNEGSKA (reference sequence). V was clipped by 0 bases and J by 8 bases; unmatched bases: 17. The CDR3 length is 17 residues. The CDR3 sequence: CSAREGDRSSTMGGYTF. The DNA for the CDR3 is TGCAGTGCTAGAGAGGGGGACAGGAGTTCCACTATGGGAGGCTACACCTTC.

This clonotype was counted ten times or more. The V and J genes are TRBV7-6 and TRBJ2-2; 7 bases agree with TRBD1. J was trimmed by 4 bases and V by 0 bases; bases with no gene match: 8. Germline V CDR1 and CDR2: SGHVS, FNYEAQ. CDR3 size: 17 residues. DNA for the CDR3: TGTGCCAGCAGCTTAGCAAGGACAGGTTTTACCACCGGGGAGCTGTTTTTT. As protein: CASSLARTGFTTGELFF.

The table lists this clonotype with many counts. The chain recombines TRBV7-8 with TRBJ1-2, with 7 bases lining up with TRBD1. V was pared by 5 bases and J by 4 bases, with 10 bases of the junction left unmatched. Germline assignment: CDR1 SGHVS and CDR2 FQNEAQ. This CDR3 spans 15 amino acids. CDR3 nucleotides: TGTGCCAGCAGCCCCAGCCGGGACAGAGTCTATGGCTACACCTTC. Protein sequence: CASSPSRDRVYGYTF.

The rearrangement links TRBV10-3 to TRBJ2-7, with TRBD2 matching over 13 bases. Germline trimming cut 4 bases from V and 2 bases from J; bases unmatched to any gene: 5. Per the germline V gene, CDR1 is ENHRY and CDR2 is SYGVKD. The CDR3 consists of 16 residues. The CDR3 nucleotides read TGTGCCATCAGTGCAGAGGGGACTAGCGGGGCCTACGAGCAGTACGTC. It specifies CAISAEGTSGAYEQYV.

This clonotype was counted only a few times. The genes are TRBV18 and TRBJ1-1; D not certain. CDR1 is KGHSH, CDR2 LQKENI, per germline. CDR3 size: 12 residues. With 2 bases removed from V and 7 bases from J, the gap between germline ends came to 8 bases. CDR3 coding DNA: TGTGCCAGCTCACCAAAGCGGAATGAAGCTTTCTTT. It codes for CASSPKRNEAFF.

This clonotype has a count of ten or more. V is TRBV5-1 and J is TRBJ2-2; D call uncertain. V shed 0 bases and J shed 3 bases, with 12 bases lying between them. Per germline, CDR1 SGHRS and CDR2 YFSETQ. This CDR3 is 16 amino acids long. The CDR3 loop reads CASSLVPPDDTGELFF. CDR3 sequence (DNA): TGCGCCAGCAGCTTGGTCCCTCCAGACGACACCGGGGAGCTGTTTTTT.

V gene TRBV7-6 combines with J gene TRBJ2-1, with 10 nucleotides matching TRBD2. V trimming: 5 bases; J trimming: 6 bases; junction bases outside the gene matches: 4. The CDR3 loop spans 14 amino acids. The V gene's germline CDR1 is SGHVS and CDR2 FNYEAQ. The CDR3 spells CASSHWTSGNEQFF. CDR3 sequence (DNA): TGTGCCAGCAGCCACTGGACTAGCGGCAATGAGCAGTTCTTC. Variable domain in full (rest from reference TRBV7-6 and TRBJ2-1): GAGVSQSPRYKVTKRGQDVALRCDPISGHVSLYWYRQALGQGPEFLTYFNYEAQQDKSGLPNDRFSAERPEGSISTLTIQRTEQRDSAMYRCASSHWTSGNEQFFGPGTRLTVL.

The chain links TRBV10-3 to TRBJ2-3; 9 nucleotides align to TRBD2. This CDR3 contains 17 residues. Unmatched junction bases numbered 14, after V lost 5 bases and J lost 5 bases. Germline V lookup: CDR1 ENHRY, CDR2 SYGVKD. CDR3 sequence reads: CAISPEGGGAVGDTQYF. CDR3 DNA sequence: TGTGCCATCAGTCCAGAGGGCGGGGGGGCCGTAGGAGATACGCAGTATTTT.

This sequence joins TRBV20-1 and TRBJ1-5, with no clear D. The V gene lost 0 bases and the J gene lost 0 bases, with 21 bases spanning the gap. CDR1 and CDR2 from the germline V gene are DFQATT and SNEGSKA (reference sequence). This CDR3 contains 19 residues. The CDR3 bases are TGCAGTGCTAGAGATACTGGAGAGAAGGATTTTTATAGCAATCAGCCCCAGCATTTT. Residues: CSARDTGEKDFYSNQPQHF.

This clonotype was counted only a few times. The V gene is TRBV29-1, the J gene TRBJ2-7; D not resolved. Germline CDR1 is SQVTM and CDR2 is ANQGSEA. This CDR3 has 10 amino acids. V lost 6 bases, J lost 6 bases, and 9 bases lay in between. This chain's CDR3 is CSVVTGEQYF. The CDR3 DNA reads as TGCAGCGTGGTGACCGGCGAGCAGTACTTC.

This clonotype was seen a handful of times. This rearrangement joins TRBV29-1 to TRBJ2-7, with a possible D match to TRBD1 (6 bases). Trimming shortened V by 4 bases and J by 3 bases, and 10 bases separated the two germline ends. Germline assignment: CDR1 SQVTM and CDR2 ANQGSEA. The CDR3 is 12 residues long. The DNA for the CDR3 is TGCAGCGTTGCATCAGGGGACTACGAGCAGTACTTC. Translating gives CSVASGDYEQYF.

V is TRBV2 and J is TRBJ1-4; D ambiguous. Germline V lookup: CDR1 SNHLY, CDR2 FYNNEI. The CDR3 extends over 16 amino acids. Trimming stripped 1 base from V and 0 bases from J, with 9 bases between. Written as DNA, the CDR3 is TGTGCCAGCAGTGAAGGGGGAAGGGCAACTAATGAAAAACTGTTTTTT. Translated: CASSEGGRATNEKLFF.

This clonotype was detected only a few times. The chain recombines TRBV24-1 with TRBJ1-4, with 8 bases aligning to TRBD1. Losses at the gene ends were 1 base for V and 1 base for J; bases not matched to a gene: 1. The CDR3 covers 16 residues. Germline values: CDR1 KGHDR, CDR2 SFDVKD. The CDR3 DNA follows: TGTGCCACCAGTGATTTCAGGGGGCGAACTAATGAAAAACTGTTTTTT. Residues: CATSDFRGRTNEKLFF.